The entry that follows covers one TCR beta chain sequence. Its antigen is not known. The sample is drawn from a study of coeliac disease. Study results and caveats: In active celiac disease, intraepithelial and lamina propria TRB and TRG repertoires were less clonal than controls. Few TRB amino acid sequences were shared between samples; most were unique. Unbiased detection of gliadin-specific T cells was judged not feasible with this approach.

Germline values: CDR1 MNHEY, CDR2 SVGAGI. The CDR3 is made up of 11 amino acids. V dropped 6 bases and J dropped 4 bases, with 6 bases sitting between them. Each fraction contributed one roughly 500,000-cell aliquot for sequencing. Sequencing used immunoSEQ multiplex PCR; TCRdb keeps in-frame clones, though not all of them. Of almost 5,500 clones detected, roughly 54% appear once; the ten largest clones hold almost 6.5%. The rearrangement uses TRBV6-5 and TRBJ1-1, with no clear D. The receptor was derived from a woman aged 25 to 39 with active celiac disease. What was sequenced was intraepithelial lymphocytes from the gut. CDR3: CASSPRTEAFF. The CDR3 region has the DNA TGTGCCAGCAGCCCCCGCACTGAAGCTTTCTTT.